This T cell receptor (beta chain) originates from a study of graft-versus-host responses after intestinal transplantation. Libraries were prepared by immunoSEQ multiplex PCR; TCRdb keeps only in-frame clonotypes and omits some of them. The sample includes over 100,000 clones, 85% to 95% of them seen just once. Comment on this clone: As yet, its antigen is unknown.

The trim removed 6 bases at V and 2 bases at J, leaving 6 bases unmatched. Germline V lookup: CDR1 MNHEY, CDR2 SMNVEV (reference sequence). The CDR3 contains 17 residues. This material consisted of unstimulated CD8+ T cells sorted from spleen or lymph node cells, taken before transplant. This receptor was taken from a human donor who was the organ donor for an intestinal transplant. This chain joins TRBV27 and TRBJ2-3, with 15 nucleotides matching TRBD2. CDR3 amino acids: CASRGTSGRWDTDTQYF. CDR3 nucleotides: TGTGCCAGCAGGGGGACTAGCGGGAGGTGGGACACAGATACGCAGTATTTT.